These T cell receptor beta chains were read from a single sample in a study of T cells after yellow fever vaccination. TCRdb used MiXCR to reprocess the 5' RACE reads, holding one entry per CDR3 protein. The profile shows 85,000 to 100,000 distinct CDR3 sequences, about 5.8% of them singletons. The sample in question was CD8+ T cells sorted from PBMCs, obtained 10 days after the yellow fever booster vaccination. These receptors came from a young man who received the YFV17D yellow fever vaccine. CDR3s include the opening cysteine and the closing phenylalanine or tryptophan. Fields, in order: V gene, J gene, clone size, D gene, CDR3 DNA, CDR3 protein. D genes are given only for firm matches. Part of the rows lack a size; the others show once, few, many or a class for expanded clones.

>TRBV7-2|TRBJ1-1|many|NA
TGTGCCAGCAGCGGCAAAGGATTCACTGAAGCTTTCTTT
CASSGKGFTEAFF
>TRBV6-2/TRBV6-3|TRBJ2-2|NA|NA
TGTGCCAGCAGTTACAGGCAACGCACCGGGGAGCTGTTTTTT
CASSYRQRTGELFF
>TRBV7-2|TRBJ2-1|NA|TRBD2
TGTGCCAGCAGCTCCCCGGGACTAGCGGGGGAATCCTACAATGAGCAGTTCTTC
CASSSPGLAGESYNEQFF
>TRBV4-2|TRBJ2-1|few|TRBD2
TGTGCCAGCACCTATGTACTAGCGGGGGATGAGCAGTTCTTC
CASTYVLAGDEQFF
>TRBV11-2|TRBJ2-1|few|TRBD2
TGTGCCAGCAGCTTTGTCGGGGGGGCCTACAATGAGCAGTTCTTC
CASSFVGGAYNEQFF
>TRBV3-1|TRBJ2-1|NA|TRBD2
TGTGCCAGCAGCCACATCGGGGGGTTTTTCTACAATGAGCAGTTCTTC
CASSHIGGFFYNEQFF
>TRBV15|TRBJ2-1|few|TRBD1
TGTGCCACCAGCAGCCCGGACAGGGCCTACAATGAGCAGTTCTTC
CATSSPDRAYNEQFF
>TRBV7-8|TRBJ2-3|NA|TRBD2
TGTGCCAGCAGCTCGGGACTAGCGACTCACACAGATACGCAGTATTTT
CASSSGLATHTDTQYF
>TRBV5-1|TRBJ2-1|NA|NA
TGCGCCAGCAGCCGAATGACAGAAACACGCGACAACAATGAGCAGTTCTTC
CASSRMTETRDNNEQFF
>TRBV7-6|TRBJ2-1|many|TRBD1
TGTGCCAGCAGCTTAGTTGCTAGCCGGGGACAGGGCCCCCTGGATGAGCAGTTCTTC
CASSLVASRGQGPLDEQFF
>TRBV7-6|TRBJ2-3|many|NA
TGTGCCAGCGGACTTGACGCAGCAGATACGCAGTATTTT
CASGLDAADTQYF
>TRBV7-9|TRBJ2-5|NA|NA
TGTGCCAGCAGCTTAGACAAACGGGAGTACTTC
CASSLDKREYF
>TRBV29-1|TRBJ2-5|many|NA
TGCAGCGCTTTGGCGGAGACCCAGTACTTC
CSALAETQYF
>TRBV10-3|TRBJ2-4|many|TRBD2
TGTGCCACCGCGACTAGCGCCAGCGCCAAAAACATTCAGTACTTC
CATATSASAKNIQYF
>TRBV7-8|TRBJ2-5|few|NA
TGTGCCAGCAGCGCGACACCTATCCAAGAGACCCAGTACTTC
CASSATPIQETQYF
>TRBV6-6|TRBJ2-1|few|TRBD1
TGTGCCAGCAGACTCCGGACAGGGCCCCTGAGGTCCTACAATGAGCAGTTCTTC
CASRLRTGPLRSYNEQFF
>TRBV9|TRBJ2-5|many|NA
TGTGCCAGCAGCAAATTCTACGGCGGGTCCTTAGAGACCCAGTACTTC
CASSKFYGGSLETQYF
>TRBV5-1|TRBJ2-7|NA|NA
TGCGCCAGCAGCTTGGAACCAGGGATGATTTCCGAGCAGTACTTC
CASSLEPGMISEQYF
>TRBV6-5|TRBJ1-1|NA|NA
TGTGCCAGCAGTTACTCAGGAGGGGGAAATTTGAACACTGAAGCTTTCTTT
CASSYSGGGNLNTEAFF
>TRBV3-1|TRBJ2-1|NA|TRBD2
TGTGCCAGCAGCCTCAGACTAGCGGGGGCCAACAATGAGCAGTTCTTC
CASSLRLAGANNEQFF
>TRBV7-8|TRBJ2-1|few|TRBD2
TGTGCCGTGGACGGCGGGGGGTTCTACAATGAGCAGTTCTTC
CAVDGGGFYNEQFF
>TRBV12-3/TRBV12-4|TRBJ2-1|NA|NA
TGTGCCAGCAGTTCGGGACTCCCGCGGAATGAGCAGTTCTTC
CASSSGLPRNEQFF
>TRBV24-1|TRBJ2-5|NA|TRBD1
TGTGCCACCAGTGATCCTGGACAGGGTGGGAGGAGGACCCAGTACTTC
CATSDPGQGGRRTQYF
>TRBV4-1|TRBJ1-2|few|NA
TGCGCCAGCAGCCAAGATCGGACTGAACGGGGTGGCTACACCTTC
CASSQDRTERGGYTF
>TRBV6-1|TRBJ1-1|few|NA
TGTGCCAGCAGTGTTGCGGGGCCGGGGGCTTTCTTT
CASSVAGPGAFF
>TRBV7-9|TRBJ1-6|NA|TRBD1
TGTGCCAGCAGCTCGGGACAGGGAGAGGATTCACCCCTCCACTTT
CASSSGQGEDSPLHF